A single sample gave rise to the 3 T cell receptor beta chains below, sequenced in a study of CD8+ T cells in alopecia areata. RNA, once extracted, was reverse transcribed into cDNA for use as the sequencing template. The assay was immunoSEQ multiplex PCR, and TCRdb's table has in-frame clones only and misses some. This sample has around 300,000 clones, with roughly 63% found just once. The treatment denotes: oral pan-JAK inhibitor, 5-10 mg twice daily. The sample was CD4+ T cells sorted from blood, taken around week 54, from a patient treated with tofacitinib. The receptor set was obtained from a human donor with alopecia areata.

This clone appeared a few times. The rearrangement links TRBV13 to TRBJ1-1; TRBD1 aligns across 11 bases. The CDR3 loop spans 12 amino acids. CDR1 PRHDT and CDR2 FYEKMQ come from the germline V gene (reference sequence). Losses at the gene ends were 11 bases for V and 4 bases for J; bases not matched to a gene: 3. This chain's CDR3 is CAGGQGGTEAFF. The CDR3 nucleotides read TGTGCCGGGGGACAGGGGGGCACTGAAGCTTTCTTT.

For the CDR3, the DNA is TGTGCCAGCAGGCAGACAGGGTACACTGAAGCTTTCTTT. Protein sequence: CASRQTGYTEAFF. V and J are TRBV5-4 and TRBJ1-1; 7 bases line up with TRBD1. V was clipped by 5 bases and J by 3 bases; unmatched bases: 4. Looked up from germline, CDR1 is SGHNT and CDR2 is YYREEE (reference sequence). This CDR3 is 13 amino acids long.

The chain carries TRBV21-1 and TRBJ1-3. TRBV21-1 is a pseudogene locus. This CDR3 contains 16 residues. In DNA, the CDR3 is TGTGCCAGCAGCACTCGGACGTCCAGCTCTGGAAACACCATATATTTT. Protein: CASSTRTSSSGNTIYF.